This TCR beta chain appears in the sequencing data of a study of T cells in localized non-small cell lung cancer. Study results and caveats: For the top 100 tumor clones, a median roughly 56 also appeared in adjacent lung. Increased T cell density in blood showed an association with longer overall survival. Uninvolved adjacent lung showed higher T cell clonality than tumor. The tumor had only one region sequenced, so heterogeneity remains possible.

Here immunoSEQ multiplex PCR was the method, and the copy in TCRdb shows in-frame clones only, minus some. The table lists several thousand clones, 80% to 90% of them singletons, with 15% to 20% in the top ten. As concerns this clone: Its antigen is still unknown.

CDR1 and CDR2 (germline): MNHNY, SVGAGI (reference sequence). The V gene lost 2 bases and the J gene lost 4 bases, with 8 bases spanning the gap. The CDR3 sequence is 14 residues long. This sequence was found in a male donor at least 60 years old with stage I lung adenocarcinoma. The sample consisted of peripheral blood, taken before any cancer treatment. J is TRBJ2-2 and V is TRBV6-6; D is possibly TRBD2 (6 bases). CDR3 bases: TGTGCCAGCAGTTACGTGGAGGGCACCGGGGAGCTGTTTTTT. This translates into CASSYVEGTGELFF.